This TCR beta chain was documented in a study of shared clonotypes between healthy human individuals. Turning to the study itself: The cohort comprised a couple of women and a few men. Their ages spanned 18 to 49 years.

In this sample, this clone turned up once. Clones were read by immunoSEQ multiplex PCR, and TCRdb kept only the in-frame ones, dropping some. The sample consists of more than 450,000 clones, 79% of them appearing once. Germline CDR1 and CDR2: MNHNY and SVGAGI (reference sequence). The V end lost 4 bases, the J end lost 1 base, and 7 bases lay between the germline ends. The CDR3 length is 13 residues. The gene calls are TRBV6-6 and TRBJ1-1; no clear D gene. The source is a woman between 40 and 55 years old in good health. Some clones in this sample may be carry-over from other donors' samples. The sample was PBMCs. CDR3 bases: TGTGCCAGCAGTTTCCGCCCGAACACTGAAGCTTTCTTT. Its translation: CASSFRPNTEAFF.